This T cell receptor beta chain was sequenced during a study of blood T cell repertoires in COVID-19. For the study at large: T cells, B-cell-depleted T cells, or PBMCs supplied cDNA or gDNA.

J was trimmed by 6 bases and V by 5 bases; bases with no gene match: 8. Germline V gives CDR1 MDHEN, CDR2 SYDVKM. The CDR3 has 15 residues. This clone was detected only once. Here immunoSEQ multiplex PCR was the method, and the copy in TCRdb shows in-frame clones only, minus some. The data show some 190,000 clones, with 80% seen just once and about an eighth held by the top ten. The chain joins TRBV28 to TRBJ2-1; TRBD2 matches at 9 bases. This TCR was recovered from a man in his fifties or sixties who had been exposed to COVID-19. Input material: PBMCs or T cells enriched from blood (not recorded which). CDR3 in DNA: TGTGCCAGCAGTGAAGTGGTGCGGGAGGGCAATGAGCAGTTCTTC. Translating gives CASSEVVREGNEQFF.